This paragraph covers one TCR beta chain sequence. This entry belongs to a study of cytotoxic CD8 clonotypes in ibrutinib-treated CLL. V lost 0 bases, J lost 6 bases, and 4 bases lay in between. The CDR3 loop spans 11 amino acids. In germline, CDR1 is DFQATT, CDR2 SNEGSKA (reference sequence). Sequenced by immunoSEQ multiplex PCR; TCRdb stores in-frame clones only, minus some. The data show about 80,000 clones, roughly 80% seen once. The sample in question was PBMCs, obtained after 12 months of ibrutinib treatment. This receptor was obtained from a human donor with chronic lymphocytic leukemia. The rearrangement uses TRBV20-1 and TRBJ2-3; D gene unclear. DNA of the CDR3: TGCAGTGCTAGAGATAGGGATACGCAGTATTTT. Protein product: CSARDRDTQYF.